This T cell receptor beta chain was recorded in a study of radiotherapy plus CTLA-4 blockade in lung cancer. About the study: Among all patients, 18% showed objective responses, while 30% to 35% had disease control. General study points: Radiotherapy was combined with ipilimumab, and tumor-derived TCR clones then expanded in blood.

This table comes from immunoSEQ multiplex PCR, and its TCRdb copy is limited to in-frame clones, with some not included. The sample comprises more than 90,000 clones, approximately 80% of which are singletons, and roughly 3.3% rests with the top ten. The CDR3 has 14 amino acids. The germline CDR1 and CDR2 sequences are SGHAT and FQNNGV. Deletions cut 9 bases from V and 3 bases from J, with 18 bases between. Comment on this clone: As yet, its antigen is unknown.

The rearrangement joins TRBV11-2 to TRBJ2-7; weak D call: TRBD1 (6 bases). The origin of this receptor is a human donor with non-small cell lung cancer that progressed on radiotherapy plus ipilimumab. Some clones in this sample may be carry-over from other donors' samples. This material consisted of peripheral blood, taken from a patient treated with radiotherapy plus ipilimumab. The DNA for the CDR3 is TGTGCCAGTACGGACGGACAGAAGAACTACGAGCAGTACTTC. Encoded protein: CASTDGQKNYEQYF.